Shown below are 9 T cell receptor beta chains from a single sample sequenced in a study of blood T cell repertoires in COVID-19 (dated by TCRdb to 2018 to 2020). Libraries were prepared through the immunoSEQ multiplex PCR assay. TCRdb's version of the immuneACCESS table is confined to in-frame rearrangements and falls short of the full clone set. An unresolved V gene accounts for under half of the shortfall where checked; the remainder is of unknown origin. The sample table lists 150,000 or so clones, about four fifths of them with a count of one. In total, the top ten clones hold around 7.7% of the sample. The material sequenced was peripheral blood. The receptor set was obtained from a man aged 35 to 55 who had recovered from COVID-19.

This sequence joins TRBV12-3 or TRBV12-4 and TRBJ2-2, with 9 positions matching TRBD2. This CDR3 is 13 amino acids long. Trimming at V came to 8 bases and at J to 6 bases, leaving 4 bases not matched to a gene. CDR3 sequence: CASAQREAGELFF. CDR3 sequence (DNA): TGTGCCAGCGCGCAGCGGGAGGCCGGGGAGCTGTTTTTT.

This chain uses TRBV20-1 with TRBJ2-1; D is perhaps TRBD1 (5 bases). From germline, CDR1 is DFQATT and CDR2 SNEGSKA (reference sequence). This CDR3 is 11 amino acids long. The V gene lost 5 bases and the J gene lost 7 bases, with 9 bases spanning the gap. The CDR3 sequence: CSALYRNEQFF. CDR3 in DNA: TGCAGTGCTCTGTACAGGAATGAGCAGTTCTTC.

This chain uses TRBV7-2 with TRBJ2-7; 9 nucleotides agree with TRBD2. Trimming took 4 bases from V and 1 from J; bases not matched to a gene: 8. The CDR3 runs to 16 residues. CDR1 SGHTA and CDR2 FQGNSA come from the germline V gene. The CDR3 protein is CASSSRGSGGSYEQYF. In DNA, the CDR3 is TGTGCCAGCAGCTCCCGGGGCAGCGGGGGGTCCTACGAGCAGTACTTC.

This clone appeared once. CDR3 amino acids: CASSLTGGGQPQHF. CDR3 sequence (DNA): TGTGCCAGCAGCTTAACGGGAGGCGGGCAGCCCCAGCATTTT. The chain combines TRBV7-3 with TRBJ1-5; D not certain. Trimming took off 0 bases at V and 7 bases at J, with 10 bases between the two ends. The CDR3 length is 14 residues. Germline-derived CDR1 and CDR2 are SGHTA and FQGTGA.

The gene calls are TRBV12-5 and TRBJ1-4, with TRBD1 matching 8 bases. V lost 4 bases, J lost 8 bases, and 18 bases stayed unmatched. From germline, CDR1 is LGHNT and CDR2 FRNRAP. The CDR3 contains 18 residues. The CDR3 bases are TGTGCTAGTGGTTCACCGAACAGGACAGGGCGAGTTAGAGAAAAACTGTTTTTT. It yields the protein CASGSPNRTGRVREKLFF. Drawing the rest from reference TRBV12-5 and TRBJ1-4, the complete variable domain is DARVTQTPRHKVTEMGQEVTMRCQPILGHNTVFWYRQTMMQGLELLAYFRNRAPLDDSGMPKDRFSAEMPDATLATLKIQPSEPRDSAVYFCASGSPNRTGRVREKLFFGSGTQLSVL.

V usage is TRBV7-6 and J usage is TRBJ2-5; 12 bases agree with TRBD2. The germline V gene has CDR1 SGHVS and CDR2 FNYEAQ. J lost 1 base, V lost 5 bases, and 5 bases had no gene match. The CDR3 covers 16 residues. CDR3 residues: CASSLGLAGTQETQYF. The CDR3 DNA is TGTGCCAGCAGCCTCGGACTAGCGGGAACCCAAGAGACCCAGTACTTC.

The chain has TRBV19 and TRBJ2-3; 8 bases match TRBD2. V was pared by 5 bases and J by 2 bases, with 12 bases of the junction left unmatched. Looked up from germline, CDR1 is LNHDA and CDR2 is SQIVND (reference sequence). The CDR3 totals 17 residues. The CDR3 protein is CASSFTSGSTSTDTQYF. In nucleotides, the CDR3 is TGTGCCAGTAGTTTCACTAGCGGTTCAACCTCCACAGATACGCAGTATTTT.

This clone was observed once. This rearrangement joins TRBV30 to TRBJ2-2; TRBD2 matches at 11 bases. V was clipped by 3 bases and J by 3 bases; unmatched bases: 9. This CDR3 spans 17 amino acids. Germline loops: CDR1 GTSNPN, CDR2 SVGIG (reference sequence). CDR3 sequence: CAWSGTGTSGYTGELFF. CDR3 bases: TGTGCCTGGAGCGGAACCGGGACTAGCGGTTACACCGGGGAGCTGTTTTTT. The full variable domain, its missing parts supplied by reference TRBV30 and TRBJ2-2, is SQTIHQWPATLVQPVGSPLSLECTVEGTSNPNLYWYRQAAGRGLQLLFYSVGIGQISSEVPQNLSASRPQDRQFILSSKKLLLSDSGFYLCAWSGTGTSGYTGELFFGEGSRLTVL.

The chain is built from TRBV2 and TRBJ1-5; D not certain. Trimming removed 8 bases from V and 1 base from J, with 9 bases in between. CDR1 is SNHLY and CDR2 is FYNNEI in the germline V gene. The CDR3 extends over 13 amino acids. The CDR3 spells CASREESNQPQHF. The CDR3 DNA reads TGTGCCAGCCGCGAGGAAAGCAATCAGCCCCAGCATTTT.